Below are 8 T cell receptor beta chains sequenced from a single sample in a study of early T cells in non-severe SARS-CoV-2 infection. TCRdb recomputed calls from the 5' RACE reads with MiXCR, one row per CDR3 protein. The sample holds tens of thousands of distinct CDR3 sequences, roughly 10% seen once. The sequenced sample was whole blood. These receptors all come from an adult who was a healthcare worker with PCR-confirmed SARS-CoV-2 infection or an uninfected control (not recorded which).

This clonotype was observed many times. The gene calls are TRBV11-2 and TRBJ1-1; no clear D. The CDR3 is made up of 17 amino acids. Trimming took 1 base from V and 3 from J, leaving 18 bases between them. Germline assignment: CDR1 SGHAT and CDR2 FQNNGV. The CDR3 nucleotides are TGTGCCAGCAGCTTAGGGGCTGTGGGAGAAAGGGACACTGAAGCTTTCTTT. It specifies CASSLGAVGERDTEAFF.

The table lists this clonotype with many counts. The chain employs TRBV28 and TRBJ2-5, with D hard to call. V lost 5 bases and J lost 14, with 18 bases in between. There are 12 residues in the CDR3. Germline assignment: CDR1 MDHEN and CDR2 SYDVKM. CDR3 nucleotides: TGTGCCAGCAGTCTTCCGTTACTTCCCCTATACTTC. Protein: CASSLPLLPLYF.

V gene TRBV9 combines with J gene TRBJ2-7, with 7 bases identical to TRBD1. The ends lost 3 bases at V and 3 bases at J; junction bases unmatched: 6. The CDR3 runs 14 residues. Germline V gene lookup returns CDR1 SGDLS and CDR2 YYNGEE. CDR3 protein: CASSGQTGNYEQYF. In nucleotides, the CDR3 is TGTGCCAGCAGCGGCCAGACAGGGAACTACGAGCAGTACTTC.

This clonotype was observed a handful of times. V gene TRBV2 combines with J gene TRBJ2-5; TRBD1 matches at 9 bases. The CDR3 is 15 residues long. Trimming took 6 bases from V and 0 from J; bases not matched to a gene: 5. Germline loops: CDR1 SNHLY, CDR2 FYNNEI. As DNA, the CDR3 is TGTGCCAGCAGAGCCGACAGGGGGAACCAAGAGACCCAGTACTTC. Its protein is CASRADRGNQETQYF.

This clonotype was seen more than once but under ten times. The V and J genes are TRBV30 and TRBJ1-1; TRBD1 is a possible D gene (6 bases). V lost 2 bases, J lost 5 bases, and 18 bases lay in between. Germline CDR1 reads GTSNPN; CDR2 reads SVGIG (reference sequence). This CDR3 contains 15 residues. Here the CDR3 DNA reads TGTGCCTGGAGTCTCCCCGGGGGCGTCAGGACTGAAGCTTTCTTT. Translation gives CAWSLPGGVRTEAFF.

This clonotype has a handful of counts. This chain links TRBV7-9 with TRBJ1-1; a possible D gene is TRBD1 (6 bases). The CDR3 has 15 amino acids. Germline loops: CDR1 SEHNR, CDR2 FQNEAQ (reference sequence). Trimming shortened V by 5 bases and J by 7 bases, and 20 bases separated the two germline ends. The CDR3 loop reads CASSPQGGHSLEAFF. Written as DNA, the CDR3 is TGTGCCAGCAGCCCCCAAGGGGGTCACAGCCTTGAAGCTTTCTTT.

In its sample, this clonotype was seen many times. The CDR3 bases are TGTGCCAGCAGTTTAGCGACAATCGGGATCCCCTACGAGCAGTACTTC. It is translated as CASSLATIGIPYEQYF. This chain links TRBV12-3 or TRBV12-4 with TRBJ2-7, with D possibly TRBD2 on 5 matching bases. The CDR3 runs 16 residues. V lost 0 bases and J 2 bases, leaving 14 bases between the germline ends.

Many counts were recorded for this clonotype. The genes are TRBV6-6 and TRBJ2-7; D ambiguous. Per the germline V gene, CDR1 is MNHNY and CDR2 is SVGAGI (reference sequence). V shed 4 bases and J shed 2 bases, with 3 bases lying between them. The CDR3 runs 11 residues. CDR3 loop: CASSSTYEQYF. CDR3 nucleotides: TGTGCCAGCAGTTCCACCTACGAGCAGTACTTC.